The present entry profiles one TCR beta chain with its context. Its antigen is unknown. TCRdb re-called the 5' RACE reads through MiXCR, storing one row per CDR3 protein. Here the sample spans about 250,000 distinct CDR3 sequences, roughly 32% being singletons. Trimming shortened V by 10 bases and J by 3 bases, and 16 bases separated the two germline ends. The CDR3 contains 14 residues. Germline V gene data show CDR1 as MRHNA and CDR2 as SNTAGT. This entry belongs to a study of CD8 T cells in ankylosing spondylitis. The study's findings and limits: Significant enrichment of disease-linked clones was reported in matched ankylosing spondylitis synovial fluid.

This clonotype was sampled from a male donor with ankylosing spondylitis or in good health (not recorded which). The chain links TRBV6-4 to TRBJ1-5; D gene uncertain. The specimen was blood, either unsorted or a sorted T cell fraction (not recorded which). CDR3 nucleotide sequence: TGTGCCACCGGTGGGGTTTTGATCAATCAGCCCCAGCATTTT. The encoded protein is CATGGVLINQPQHF.